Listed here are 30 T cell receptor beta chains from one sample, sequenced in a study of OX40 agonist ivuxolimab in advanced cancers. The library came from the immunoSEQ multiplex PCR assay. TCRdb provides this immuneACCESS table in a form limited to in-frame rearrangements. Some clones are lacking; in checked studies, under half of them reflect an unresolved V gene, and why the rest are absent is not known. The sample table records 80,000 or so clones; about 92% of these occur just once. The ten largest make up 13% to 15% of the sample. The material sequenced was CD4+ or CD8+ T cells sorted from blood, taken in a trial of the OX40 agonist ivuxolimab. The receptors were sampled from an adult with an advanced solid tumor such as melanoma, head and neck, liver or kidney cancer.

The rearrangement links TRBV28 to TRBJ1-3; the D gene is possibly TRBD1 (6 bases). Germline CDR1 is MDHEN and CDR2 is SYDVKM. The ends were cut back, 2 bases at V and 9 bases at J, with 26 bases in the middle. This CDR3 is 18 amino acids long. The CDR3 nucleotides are TGTGCCAGCAGTTTAGGTCCCCCTTCAGGGGTCTCTGGGAGCACCATATATTTT. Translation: CASSLGPPSGVSGSTIYF.

The CDR3 DNA reads TGTGCCAGTAGTACCCTTGGAGGGTTTGCGGAGACCCAGTACTTC. As protein: CASSTLGGFAETQYF. The chain employs TRBV19 and TRBJ2-5, with D possibly matching TRBD2 (6 bases). V lost 4 bases and J 5 bases, leaving 17 bases between the germline ends. The CDR3 is made up of 15 amino acids. Germline V gene data show CDR1 as LNHDA and CDR2 as SQIVND (reference sequence).

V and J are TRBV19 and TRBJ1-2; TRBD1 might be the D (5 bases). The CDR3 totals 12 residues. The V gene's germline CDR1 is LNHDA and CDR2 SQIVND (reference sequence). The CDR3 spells CGRDDSTYGYTF. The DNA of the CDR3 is TGTGGACGGGATGACAGCACCTATGGCTACACCTTC.

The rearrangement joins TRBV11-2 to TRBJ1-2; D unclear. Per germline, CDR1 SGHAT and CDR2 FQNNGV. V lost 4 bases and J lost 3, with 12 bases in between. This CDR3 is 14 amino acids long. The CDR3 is CASSSLGLDYGYTF. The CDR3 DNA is TGTGCCAGCAGCTCCCTGGGGTTGGACTATGGCTACACCTTC.

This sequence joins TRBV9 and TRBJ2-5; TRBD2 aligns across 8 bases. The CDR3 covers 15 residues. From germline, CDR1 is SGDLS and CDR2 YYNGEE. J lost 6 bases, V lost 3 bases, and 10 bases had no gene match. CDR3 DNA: TGTGCCAGCAGCGACGCGGGACTAGGAATTCAGACCCAGTACTTC. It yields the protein CASSDAGLGIQTQYF.

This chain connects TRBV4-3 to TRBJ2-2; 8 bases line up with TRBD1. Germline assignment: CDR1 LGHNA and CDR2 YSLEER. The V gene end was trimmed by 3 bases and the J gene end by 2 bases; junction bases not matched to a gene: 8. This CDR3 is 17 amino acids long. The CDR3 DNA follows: TGCGCCAGCAGCCACCCCCGGGACAGGCTAAACACCGGGGAGCTGTTTTTT. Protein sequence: CASSHPRDRLNTGELFF.

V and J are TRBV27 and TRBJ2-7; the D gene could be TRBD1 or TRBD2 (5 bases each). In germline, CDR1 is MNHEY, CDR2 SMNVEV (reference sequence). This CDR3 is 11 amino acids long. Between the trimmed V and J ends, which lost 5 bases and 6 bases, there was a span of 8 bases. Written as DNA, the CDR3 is TGTGCCAGCAGTCCGGGGCGCGAGCAGTACTTC. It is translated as CASSPGREQYF.

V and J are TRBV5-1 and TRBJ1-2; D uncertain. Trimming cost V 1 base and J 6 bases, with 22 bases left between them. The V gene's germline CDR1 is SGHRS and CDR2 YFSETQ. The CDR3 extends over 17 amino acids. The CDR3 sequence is CASSLSPLGRADNGYTF. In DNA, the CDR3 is TGCGCCAGCAGCTTGTCTCCCTTAGGTAGGGCAGACAATGGCTACACCTTC.

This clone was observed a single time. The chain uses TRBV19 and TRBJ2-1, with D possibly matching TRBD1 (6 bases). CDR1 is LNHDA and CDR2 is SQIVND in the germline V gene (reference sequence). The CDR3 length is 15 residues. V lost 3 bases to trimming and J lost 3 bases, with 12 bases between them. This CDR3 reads CASSIKVDSYNEQFF. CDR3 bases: TGTGCCAGTAGTATCAAGGTGGACAGCTACAATGAGCAGTTCTTC.

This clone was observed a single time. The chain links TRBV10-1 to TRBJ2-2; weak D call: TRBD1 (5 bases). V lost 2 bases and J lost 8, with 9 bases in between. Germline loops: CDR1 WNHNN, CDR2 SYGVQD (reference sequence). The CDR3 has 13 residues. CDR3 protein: CASSEGRTGELFF. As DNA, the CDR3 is TGCGCCAGCAGTGAGGGAAGGACAGGGGAGCTGTTTTTT.

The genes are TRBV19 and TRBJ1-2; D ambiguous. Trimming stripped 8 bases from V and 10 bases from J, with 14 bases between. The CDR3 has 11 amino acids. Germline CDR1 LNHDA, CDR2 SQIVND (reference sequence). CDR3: CASRYGYDYTF. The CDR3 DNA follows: TGTGCCAGTCGCTATGGGTACGACTACACCTTC. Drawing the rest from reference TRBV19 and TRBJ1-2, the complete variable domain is DGGITQSPKYLFRKEGQNVTLSCEQNLNHDAMYWYRQDPGQGLRLIYYSQIVNDFQKGDIAEGYSVSREKKESFPLTVTSAQKNPTAFYLCASRYGYDYTFGSGTRLTVV.

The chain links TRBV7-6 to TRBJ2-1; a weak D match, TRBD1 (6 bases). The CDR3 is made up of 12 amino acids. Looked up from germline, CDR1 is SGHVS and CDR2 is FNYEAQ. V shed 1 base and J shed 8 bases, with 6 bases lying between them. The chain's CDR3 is CASSLGQDEQFF. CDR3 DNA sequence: TGTGCCAGCAGCTTAGGACAGGATGAGCAGTTCTTC.

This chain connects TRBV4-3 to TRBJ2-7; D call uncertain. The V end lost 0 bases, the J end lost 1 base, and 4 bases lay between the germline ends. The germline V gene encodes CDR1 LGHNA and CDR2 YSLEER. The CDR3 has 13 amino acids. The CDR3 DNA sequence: TGCGCCAGCAGCCAAGATTGGTCCTACGAGCAGTACTTC. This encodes CASSQDWSYEQYF.

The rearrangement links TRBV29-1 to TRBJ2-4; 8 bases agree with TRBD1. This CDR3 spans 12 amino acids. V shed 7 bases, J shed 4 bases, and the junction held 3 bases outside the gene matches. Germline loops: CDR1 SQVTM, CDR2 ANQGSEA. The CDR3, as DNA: TGCAGCGCCAGGGACAGGAAAAACATTCAGTACTTC. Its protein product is CSARDRKNIQYF.

The CDR3 sequence is CASSQDRAVNGMNTIYF. Written as DNA, the CDR3 is TGCGCCAGCAGCCAAGATCGGGCAGTCAACGGAATGAACACCATATATTTT. The chain employs TRBV4-3 and TRBJ1-3; no definite D call. This CDR3 is 17 amino acids long. CDR1 is LGHNA, CDR2 YSLEER, per germline. V gave up 0 bases and J gave up 7 bases, with 19 bases separating them.

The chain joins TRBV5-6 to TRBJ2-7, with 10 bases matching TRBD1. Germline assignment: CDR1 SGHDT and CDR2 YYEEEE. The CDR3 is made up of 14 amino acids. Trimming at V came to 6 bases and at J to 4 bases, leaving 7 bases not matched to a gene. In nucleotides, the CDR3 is TGTGCCAGCAACCCGGGACAGGGGTTTTACGAGCAGTACTTC. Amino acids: CASNPGQGFYEQYF.

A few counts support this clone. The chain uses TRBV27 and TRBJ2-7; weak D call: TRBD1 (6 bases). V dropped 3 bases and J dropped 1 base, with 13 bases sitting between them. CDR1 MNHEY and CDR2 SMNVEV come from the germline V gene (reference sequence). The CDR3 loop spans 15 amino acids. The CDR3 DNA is TGTGCCAGCAGTTTTTCACAGGGTGTGTCCTACGAGCAGTACTTC. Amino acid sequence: CASSFSQGVSYEQYF.

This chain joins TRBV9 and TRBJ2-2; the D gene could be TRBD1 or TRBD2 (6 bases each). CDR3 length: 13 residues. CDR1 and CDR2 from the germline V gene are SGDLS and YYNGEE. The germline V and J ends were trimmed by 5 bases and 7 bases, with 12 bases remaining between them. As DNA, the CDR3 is TGTGCCAGCAGTGGGGGGCAGTTCGGGGAGCTGTTTTTT. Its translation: CASSGGQFGELFF.

CDR3 nucleotides: TGTGCCACTTGGACAGGGGGCTTTTATCAGCCCCAGCATTTT. Amino acid sequence: CATWTGGFYQPQHF. The chain employs TRBV10-3 and TRBJ1-5; 11 nucleotides match TRBD1. The CDR3 is made up of 14 amino acids. Looked up from germline, CDR1 is ENHRY and CDR2 is SYGVKD. Unmatched junction bases numbered 7, after V lost 10 bases and J lost 5 bases.

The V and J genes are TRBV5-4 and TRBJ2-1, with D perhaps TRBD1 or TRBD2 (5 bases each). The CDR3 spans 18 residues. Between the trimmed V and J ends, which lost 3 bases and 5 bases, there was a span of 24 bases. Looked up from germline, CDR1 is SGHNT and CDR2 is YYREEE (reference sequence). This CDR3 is CASSSLGFGTDPNNEQFF. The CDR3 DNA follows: TGTGCCAGCAGCTCCCTGGGATTCGGGACGGACCCTAACAATGAGCAGTTCTTC.

This chain's CDR3 is CASSSPTGDYGYTF. DNA for the CDR3: TGTGCCAGCAGCTCCCCTACAGGGGACTATGGCTACACCTTC. V is TRBV13 and J is TRBJ1-2, with 7 bases identical to TRBD1. Germline lookup yields CDR1 PRHDT and CDR2 FYEKMQ (reference sequence). The CDR3 sequence is 14 residues long. With V trimmed by 4 bases and J by 3 bases, 5 bases remained unmatched.

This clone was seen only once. CDR3 in amino acids: CASSEAGIRETQYF. The CDR3, as DNA: TGTGCCAGCAGCGAGGCAGGGATCCGGGAGACCCAGTACTTC. V is TRBV5-6 and J is TRBJ2-5; D might be TRBD1 (5 bases). Trimming removed 4 bases from V and 5 bases from J, with 15 bases in between. This CDR3 contains 14 residues. The germline gives CDR1 SGHDT, CDR2 YYEEEE.

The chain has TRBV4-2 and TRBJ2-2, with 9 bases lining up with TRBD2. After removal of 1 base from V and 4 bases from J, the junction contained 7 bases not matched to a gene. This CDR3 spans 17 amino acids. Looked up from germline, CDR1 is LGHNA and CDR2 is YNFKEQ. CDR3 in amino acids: CASSQGVSGSFTGELFF. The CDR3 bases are TGTGCCAGCAGCCAAGGGGTTAGCGGGAGCTTCACCGGGGAGCTGTTTTTT.

CDR3 sequence: CASSFVQIGSLGYTF. The CDR3 nucleotides are TGTGCCAGCAGTTTCGTTCAGATTGGGAGTTTGGGCTACACCTTC. The chain is built from TRBV28 and TRBJ1-2; no clear D gene. The germline CDR1 and CDR2 sequences are MDHEN and SYDVKM. V was clipped by 3 bases and J by 8 bases, with 19 bases between them. This CDR3 comprises 15 residues.

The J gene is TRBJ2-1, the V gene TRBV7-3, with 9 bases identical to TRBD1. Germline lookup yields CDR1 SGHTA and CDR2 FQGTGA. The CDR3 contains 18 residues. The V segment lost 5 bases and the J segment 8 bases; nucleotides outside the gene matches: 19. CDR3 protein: CASSPDALGTGRFDEQFF. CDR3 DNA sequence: TGTGCCAGCAGCCCAGACGCCCTCGGGACAGGGCGCTTCGATGAGCAGTTCTTC.

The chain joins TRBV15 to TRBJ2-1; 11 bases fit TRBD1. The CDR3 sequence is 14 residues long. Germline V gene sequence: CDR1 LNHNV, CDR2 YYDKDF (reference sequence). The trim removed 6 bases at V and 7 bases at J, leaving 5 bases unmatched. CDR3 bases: TGTGCCACCAGGTCGGACAGGGGGCAAAATGAGCAGTTCTTC. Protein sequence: CATRSDRGQNEQFF. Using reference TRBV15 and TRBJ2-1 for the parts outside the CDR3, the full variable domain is DAMVIQNPRYQVTQFGKPVTLSCSQTLNHNVMYWYQQKSSQAPKLLFHYYDKDFNNEADTPDNFQSRRPNTSFCFLDIRSPGLGDTAMYLCATRSDRGQNEQFFGPGTRLTVL.

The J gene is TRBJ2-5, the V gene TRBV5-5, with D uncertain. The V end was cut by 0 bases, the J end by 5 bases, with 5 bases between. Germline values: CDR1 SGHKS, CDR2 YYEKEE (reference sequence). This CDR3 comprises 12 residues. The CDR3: CASSLDGETQYF. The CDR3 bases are TGTGCCAGCAGCTTGGACGGGGAGACCCAGTACTTC.

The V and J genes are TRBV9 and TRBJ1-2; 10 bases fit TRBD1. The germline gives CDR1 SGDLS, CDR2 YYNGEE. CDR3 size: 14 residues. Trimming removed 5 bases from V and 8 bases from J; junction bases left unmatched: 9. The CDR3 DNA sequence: TGTGCCAGCAGTGGACTAGGGACAGGGGAGGGCTACACCTTC. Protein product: CASSGLGTGEGYTF.

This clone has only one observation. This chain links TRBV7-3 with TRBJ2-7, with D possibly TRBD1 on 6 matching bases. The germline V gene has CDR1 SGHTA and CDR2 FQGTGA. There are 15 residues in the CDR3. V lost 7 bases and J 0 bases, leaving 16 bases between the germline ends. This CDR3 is CASIEDRLFSYEQYF. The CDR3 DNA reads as TGTGCCAGCATCGAGGACAGATTATTCTCCTACGAGCAGTACTTC.

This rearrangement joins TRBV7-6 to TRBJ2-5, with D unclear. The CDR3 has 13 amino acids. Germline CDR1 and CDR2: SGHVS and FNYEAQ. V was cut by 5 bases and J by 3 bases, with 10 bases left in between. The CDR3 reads CASSNFPKETQYF. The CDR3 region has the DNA TGTGCCAGCAGCAATTTCCCCAAAGAGACCCAGTACTTC.